The 15 T cell receptor beta chains below come from one sample, sequenced in a study of T cells in Graves' hyperthyroidism and ophthalmopathy. Amplification targeted TCR beta CDR3 regions from RNA transcripts. TCR CDR3 regions were first amplified by RT-PCR with HTBI primers. Using its own MiXCR run on the multiplex PCR reads, TCRdb lists one record per CDR3 protein. Of fewer than 700,000 distinct CDR3 sequences listed, roughly 17% are singletons. The sample taken for sequencing was blood. The receptors were sampled from a woman younger than 30 with Graves' ophthalmopathy.

V and J are TRBV29-1 and TRBJ1-1, with a tentative D call TRBD1 (6 bases). CDR1 and CDR2 from the germline V gene are SQVTM and ANQGSEA. The CDR3 is 15 amino acids. Trimming cost V 4 bases and J 6 bases, with 21 bases left between them. CDR3 in amino acids: CSVAQGISRRAEAFF. DNA of the CDR3: TGCAGCGTTGCTCAGGGGATCTCGCGGCGCGCTGAAGCTTTCTTT.

The sample holds a few counts of this clonotype. The chain employs TRBV28 and TRBJ2-5, with D uncertain. Germline loops: CDR1 MDHEN, CDR2 SYDVKM. V lost 4 bases to trimming and J lost 0 bases, with 9 bases between them. The CDR3 contains 14 residues. CDR3 DNA: TGTGCCAGCAGTTCCGGATCGTACCAAGAGACCCAGTACTTC. It codes for CASSSGSYQETQYF.

This clonotype has a count of ten or more. This chain joins TRBV6-1 and TRBJ2-1, with D tentatively TRBD1 (6 bases). Germline values: CDR1 MNHNS, CDR2 SASEGT. The CDR3 is made up of 13 amino acids. V was shortened by 8 bases and J by 5 bases, with 13 bases between the two germline ends. The DNA of the CDR3 is TGTGCCAGCGGTGGGACATTAGACAATGAGCAGTTCTTC. It is translated as CASGGTLDNEQFF.

The table lists this clonotype with many counts. The chain carries TRBV3-1 and TRBJ2-7; D unclear. Germline CDR1 reads LGHDT; CDR2 reads YNNKEL (reference sequence). The CDR3 runs to 15 residues. The ends were cut back, 4 bases at V and 3 bases at J, with 16 bases in the middle. CDR3 coding DNA: TGTGCCAGCAGCCCCGAGGCATCCTGGAGCTACGAGCAGTACTTC. As protein: CASSPEASWSYEQYF.

This clonotype appeared a few times. The rearrangement joins TRBV7-9 to TRBJ2-7; no firm D call. The CDR3 loop spans 12 amino acids. The V gene lost 4 bases and the J gene lost 5 bases, with 9 bases spanning the gap. The germline V gene encodes CDR1 SEHNR and CDR2 FQNEAQ (reference sequence). CDR3 loop: CASSSGWNEQYF. The DNA of the CDR3 is TGTGCCAGCAGCTCCGGGTGGAACGAGCAGTACTTC.

V gene TRBV4-2 combines with J gene TRBJ2-1, with 12 bases lining up with TRBD2. Germline loops: CDR1 LGHNA, CDR2 YNFKEQ. J was trimmed by 8 bases and V by 0 bases; bases with no gene match: 5. CDR3 length equals 16 residues. The CDR3 here is CASSQEASGRAYEQFF. The CDR3 bases are TGTGCCAGCAGCCAAGAGGCTAGCGGGAGGGCCTATGAGCAGTTCTTC.

This clonotype was recorded a few times. V gene TRBV7-9 combines with J gene TRBJ1-3, with TRBD1 matching 7 bases. From germline, CDR1 is SEHNR and CDR2 FQNEAQ (reference sequence). The CDR3 totals 15 residues. V shed 6 bases, J shed 0 bases, and the junction held 5 bases outside the gene matches. The CDR3 reads CASSSDRDSGNTIYF. The CDR3 DNA reads TGTGCCAGCAGTTCCGACAGGGACTCTGGAAACACCATATATTTT.

This clonotype was detected ten times or more. This chain connects TRBV7-9 to TRBJ2-3; D call uncertain. V shed 5 bases and J shed 4 bases, with 10 bases lying between them. From germline, CDR1 is SEHNR and CDR2 FQNEAQ (reference sequence). The CDR3 has 13 amino acids. CDR3 coding DNA: TGTGCCAGCAGCCGGCCCGGCGCAGATACGCAGTATTTT. It encodes CASSRPGADTQYF.

The rearrangement uses TRBV28 and TRBJ2-2, with TRBD1 matching 9 bases. V lost 10 bases and J lost 3; bases outside the gene matches: 9. This CDR3 contains 15 residues. Germline loops: CDR1 MDHEN, CDR2 SYDVKM. The CDR3 DNA follows: TGTGCCACCAAGACAGGGGGTGTTTACACCGGGGAGCTGTTTTTT. Translating gives CATKTGGVYTGELFF.

This clonotype has more than one count but fewer than ten. The CDR3 region has the DNA TGTGCCATCAAAAGTACAACTAATGAAAAACTGTTTTTT. It specifies CAIKSTTNEKLFF. The V and J genes are TRBV10-3 and TRBJ1-4, with D unclear. The CDR3 consists of 13 residues. Trimming removed 7 bases at V and 0 bases at J, with 6 bases between. Germline V gene data show CDR1 as ENHRY and CDR2 as SYGVKD.

The chain has TRBV19 and TRBJ2-6; the D is unclear. With 5 bases removed from V and 1 base from J, the gap between germline ends came to 18 bases. From germline, CDR1 is LNHDA and CDR2 SQIVND (reference sequence). This CDR3 has 18 residues. The DNA of the CDR3 is TGTGCCAGTAGTCCTCCCTACGGGTGGAGATCTGGGGCCAACGTCCTGACTTTC. It encodes CASSPPYGWRSGANVLTF.

V is TRBV10-2 and J is TRBJ2-1, with 12 bases that match TRBD2. The germline CDR1 and CDR2 sequences are WSHSY and SAAADI. Unmatched junction bases numbered 6, after V lost 3 bases and J lost 9 bases. The CDR3 spans 15 residues. CDR3 residues: CASSDASGGAFEQFF. DNA for the CDR3: TGCGCCAGCAGTGATGCTAGCGGGGGGGCCTTTGAGCAGTTCTTC.

The genes are TRBV12-3 or TRBV12-4 and TRBJ2-1, with TRBD2 matching 7 bases. The CDR3 length is 13 residues. V was clipped by 3 bases and J by 13 bases; unmatched bases: 9. The CDR3 region has the DNA TGTGCCAGCAGTTTCTCCAGCGGGGCCAACCAGTTCTTC. As protein: CASSFSSGANQFF.

This clonotype appeared many times. The V and J genes are TRBV7-8 and TRBJ1-1; the D is unclear. CDR1 and CDR2 from the germline V gene are SGHVS and FQNEAQ. CDR3 length: 15 amino acids. Trimming removed 1 base at V and 2 bases at J, with 11 bases between. The CDR3 sequence is CASSLDSGFNTEAFF. CDR3 DNA sequence: TGTGCCAGCAGCTTAGATTCTGGGTTTAACACTGAAGCTTTCTTT.

In its sample, this clonotype was seen a few times. The chain has TRBV4-1 and TRBJ1-6; a possible D gene is TRBD1 (5 bases). The germline V gene has CDR1 MGHRA and CDR2 YSYEKL. CDR3 length equals 18 residues. Trimming stripped 4 bases from V and 0 bases from J, with 16 bases between. Here the CDR3 DNA reads TGCGCCAGCAGCCGCCTCGATACAGGCCACTCCTATAATTCACCCCTCCACTTT. Its protein is CASSRLDTGHSYNSPLHF.